The rows below give T cell receptor beta chains drawn from one sample of a study of T cell changes during pregnancy in multiple sclerosis. Sequenced by immunoSEQ multiplex PCR; TCRdb stores in-frame clones only, minus some. The sample records 60,000 or so clones, roughly 88% being singletons. Sequencing used peripheral blood, obtained in the second trimester of pregnancy. These receptors all stem from a female donor in good health, enrolled as a control in a pregnancy study. CDR3s include the opening cysteine and the closing phenylalanine or tryptophan. A D gene is named only where the DNA matches it firmly. Clone size is given for some rows only: seen once, a few or many times, or a class if the clone is expanded.

CDR3: CASSASTGSSYEQYF
DNA: TGTGCCAGCAGCGCGAGTACAGGGAGCTCCTACGAGCAGTACTTC
J: TRBJ2-7
size: .
V: TRBV5-8
D: .

CDR3: CASSLEAGRTGELFF
DNA: TGTGCCAGCAGCTTAGAGGCAGGGCGCACCGGGGAGCTGTTTTTT
J: TRBJ2-2
size: .
V: TRBV7-2
D: .

CDR3: CASSLTQWDRVNEKLFF
DNA: TGTGCCAGCAGCCTGACTCAGTGGGACAGGGTGAACGAAAAACTGTTTTTT
J: TRBJ1-4
size: .
V: TRBV14
D: TRBD1

CDR3: CASTLSTRNREPTEAFF
DNA: TGTGCCAGCACTCTGAGTACGCGAAATCGGGAGCCGACTGAAGCTTTCTTT
J: TRBJ1-1
size: .
V: TRBV28
D: .

CDR3: CASSSVAGGRQETQYF
DNA: TGTGCCAGCAGCTCCGTCGCGGGAGGACGGCAAGAGACCCAGTACTTC
J: TRBJ2-5
size: .
V: TRBV11-2
D: TRBD2

CDR3: CSAIRGRGTEAFF
DNA: TGCAGCGCGATCCGGGGTCGCGGGACTGAAGCTTTCTTT
J: TRBJ1-1
size: few
V: TRBV29-1
D: .

CDR3: CASSLVGGANEKLFF
DNA: TGTGCCAGCAGCTTAGTCGGGGGTGCTAATGAAAAACTGTTTTTT
J: TRBJ1-4
size: .
V: TRBV11-2
D: .

CDR3: CASREQGASYNEQFF
DNA: TGTGCCAGCAGGGAACAGGGGGCCTCCTACAATGAGCAGTTCTTC
J: TRBJ2-1
size: .
V: TRBV6-1
D: TRBD1

CDR3: CASSDGTSGFYEQYF
DNA: TGTGCCAGCAGCGACGGGACTAGCGGCTTCTACGAGCAGTACTTC
J: TRBJ2-7
size: .
V: TRBV5-4
D: TRBD2

CDR3: CASSIGLAGVASYNEQFF
DNA: TGTGCCAGTAGTATAGGACTAGCGGGCGTAGCGTCCTACAATGAGCAGTTCTTC
J: TRBJ2-1
size: .
V: TRBV19
D: TRBD2

CDR3: CASSQLTQGPSAYNQPQHF
DNA: TGCGCCAGCAGTCAACTTACCCAGGGTCCGTCCGCTTATAATCAGCCCCAGCATTTT
J: TRBJ1-5
size: once
V: TRBV23-1
D: .

CDR3: CASARGGNDEKLFF
DNA: TGTGCCAGCGCTCGGGGGGGAAACGATGAAAAACTGTTTTTT
J: TRBJ1-4
size: .
V: TRBV5-6
D: .

CDR3: CASSQVNSGGTDTQYF
DNA: TGCGCCAGCAGCCAAGTCAATAGCGGGGGCACAGATACGCAGTATTTT
J: TRBJ2-3
size: .
V: TRBV4-1
D: TRBD2

CDR3: CASSYPRLAEQETQYF
DNA: TGTGCCAGCAGTTACCCCCGGCTAGCGGAACAAGAGACCCAGTACTTC
J: TRBJ2-5
size: .
V: TRBV6-7
D: TRBD2

CDR3: CASSLYSSGIHDEQFF
DNA: TGTGCCAGCAGTTTATATTCTAGCGGGATCCACGATGAGCAGTTCTTC
J: TRBJ2-1
size: .
V: TRBV27
D: TRBD2

CDR3: CASSVEWPADGGVLSTDTQYF
DNA: TGTGCCAGCAGCGTAGAGTGGCCCGCGGACGGGGGTGTCCTTAGCACAGATACGCAGTATTTT
J: TRBJ2-3
size: .
V: TRBV9
D: .

CDR3: CSARQGTYEQYF
DNA: TGCAGCGCAAGACAGGGAACATACGAGCAGTACTTC
J: TRBJ2-7
size: .
V: TRBV29-1
D: TRBD1

CDR3: CASSPAGREQYF
DNA: TGTGCCAGCTCACCAGCGGGGAGGGAGCAGTACTTC
J: TRBJ2-7
size: .
V: TRBV18
D: .

CDR3: CASSLVGELNYGYTF
DNA: TGCGCCAGCAGCTTGGTCGGAGAGCTAAACTATGGCTACACCTTC
J: TRBJ1-2
size: .
V: TRBV5-1
D: .

CDR3: CASSLRGLLAGEHEQYF
DNA: TGTGCCAGCAGCTTGAGAGGGTTACTAGCGGGAGAACACGAGCAGTACTTC
J: TRBJ2-7
size: .
V: TRBV5-5
D: TRBD2

CDR3: CASSQVGRSGNTIYF
DNA: TGTGCCAGCAGCCAAGTGGGCAGATCTGGAAACACCATATATTTT
J: TRBJ1-3
size: .
V: TRBV4-2
D: .

CDR3: CASSLTGTGVSGELFF
DNA: TGCGCCAGCAGCTTAACCGGGACAGGGGTATCCGGGGAGCTGTTTTTT
J: TRBJ2-2
size: .
V: TRBV5-1
D: TRBD1

CDR3: CSVEEGASGRVTYNEQFF
DNA: TGCAGCGTTGAAGAAGGGGCTAGCGGGAGAGTGACCTACAATGAGCAGTTCTTC
J: TRBJ2-1
size: .
V: TRBV29-1
D: TRBD2

CDR3: CASSPGTVNPYEQYF
DNA: TGTGCCAGCAGCCCCGGGACAGTTAACCCCTACGAGCAGTACTTC
J: TRBJ2-7
size: .
V: TRBV5-4
D: TRBD1

CDR3: CASSEGLSNTGELFF
DNA: TGTGCCAGCAGTGAGGGACTATCGAACACCGGGGAGCTGTTTTTT
J: TRBJ2-2
size: .
V: TRBV6-1
D: TRBD2

CDR3: CASCPGTGYEQYF
DNA: TGTGCCAGCTGTCCCGGGACAGGCTACGAGCAGTACTTC
J: TRBJ2-7
size: .
V: TRBV6-5
D: TRBD1

CDR3: CSVEAGVSYEQYF
DNA: TGCAGCGTTGAGGCGGGAGTCTCCTACGAGCAGTACTTC
J: TRBJ2-7
size: .
V: TRBV29-1
D: TRBD2

CDR3: CASSSQAYEQYF
DNA: TGTGCCAGCAGTTCACAGGCCTACGAGCAGTACTTC
J: TRBJ2-7
size: .
V: TRBV27
D: .

CDR3: CASSIPLREGPYGYTF
DNA: TGTGCCAGCAGCATCCCCTTGAGGGAGGGACCCTATGGCTACACCTTC
J: TRBJ1-2
size: .
V: TRBV5-6
D: .

CDR3: CASSGGSDTQYF
DNA: TGCGCCAGTAGCGGGGGGTCGGATACGCAGTATTTT
J: TRBJ2-3
size: once
V: TRBV4-1
D: TRBD2

CDR3: CSASPVGTSGLYNEQFF
DNA: TGCAGCGCCTCTCCCGTGGGGACTAGCGGGCTTTACAATGAGCAGTTCTTC
J: TRBJ2-1
size: .
V: TRBV29-1
D: TRBD2

CDR3: CASSQNGQAGGSEQFF
DNA: TGCGCCAGCAGCCAGAACGGTCAAGCGGGAGGATCCGAGCAGTTCTTC
J: TRBJ2-1
size: .
V: TRBV4-1
D: TRBD2

CDR3: CASRLEGDTEAFF
DNA: TGCGCCAGCAGATTAGAGGGGGACACTGAAGCTTTCTTT
J: TRBJ1-1
size: .
V: TRBV5-1
D: .

CDR3: CASGLRGGKYEKLFF
DNA: TGTGCCAGCGGACTTCGAGGGGGAAAATATGAAAAACTGTTTTTT
J: TRBJ1-4
size: .
V: TRBV5-4
D: .

CDR3: CASSVTGEGGYTF
DNA: TGTGCCAGCAGCGTAACAGGGGAAGGCGGCTACACCTTC
J: TRBJ1-2
size: .
V: TRBV9
D: TRBD1

CDR3: CASPPVSLTYEQYF
DNA: TGCGCCAGCCCCCCCGTGTCACTAACCTACGAGCAGTACTTC
J: TRBJ2-7
size: .
V: TRBV5-1
D: .

CDR3: CASSTSGQTEAFF
DNA: TGTGCCAGTAGTACCTCGGGACAGACTGAAGCTTTCTTT
J: TRBJ1-1
size: few
V: TRBV19
D: TRBD1

CDR3: CASRLPGQTVYGYTF
DNA: TGCGCCAGCAGGTTGCCGGGACAGACCGTCTATGGCTACACCTTC
J: TRBJ1-2
size: .
V: TRBV5-1
D: TRBD1

CDR3: CASSVGRNNEQFF
DNA: TGTGCCAGCAGTGTGGGCAGAAACAATGAGCAGTTCTTC
J: TRBJ2-1
size: .
V: TRBV6-4
D: .

CDR3: CASSQAGEKLFF
DNA: TGCGCCAGCAGCCAAGCAGGGGAAAAACTGTTTTTT
J: TRBJ1-4
size: .
V: TRBV4-1
D: .

CDR3: CASSLHSGEQYF
DNA: TGCGCCAGCAGCTTGCATAGCGGCGAGCAGTACTTC
J: TRBJ2-7
size: .
V: TRBV5-1
D: .

CDR3: CASSSSGGSSYNEQFF
DNA: TGTGCCAGCAGTTCTAGCGGGGGCAGCTCCTACAATGAGCAGTTCTTC
J: TRBJ2-1
size: .
V: TRBV6-5
D: TRBD2

CDR3: CASSLDPLAGGREQYF
DNA: TGTGCCAGCAGCTTAGATCCTCTGGCGGGAGGGCGAGAGCAGTACTTC
J: TRBJ2-7
size: .
V: TRBV7-8
D: TRBD2

CDR3: CASSEGSGNTGELFF
DNA: TGTGCCAGCAGTGAGGGTAGCGGGAACACCGGGGAGCTGTTTTTT
J: TRBJ2-2
size: medium-sized
V: TRBV6-4
D: .

CDR3: CSVAPGQVSYNEQFF
DNA: TGCAGCGTTGCCCCGGGACAGGTCTCCTACAATGAGCAGTTCTTC
J: TRBJ2-1
size: .
V: TRBV29-1
D: TRBD1

CDR3: CASSSCFPGPTNYGYTF
DNA: TGTGCCAGCAGCAGTTGTTTCCCAGGGCCCACTAACTATGGCTACACCTTC
J: TRBJ1-2
size: .
V: TRBV21-1
D: .